Following are 13 T cell receptor beta chains from one sample sequenced in a study of shared clonotypes between healthy human individuals (dated by TCRdb to between 2020 and 2021). Receptor libraries were prepared by the immunoSEQ multiplex PCR assay. The table was pulled from immuneACCESS by TCRdb, which kept in-frame rearrangements only. Such tables lose some clones; where checked, under half of the loss comes from unresolved V genes, and the rest has no known cause. In this sample the table shows about 2.4 million clones, 85% to 95% of which occur a single time. The top ten constitute 0.13% to 0.15% of the sample. Sequenced material: naive CD4+ T cells sorted from blood. The cell subset or site label, as the study defines it: CD45RA+ positively selected. All receptors derive from a man aged 18 to 30 in good health.

The chain employs TRBV7-6 and TRBJ2-3; TRBD2 aligns across 8 bases. CDR1 is SGHVS and CDR2 is FNYEAQ in the germline V gene. Trimming took 5 bases from V and 3 from J; bases not matched to a gene: 10. The CDR3 length is 16 residues. CDR3 sequence reads: CASSHSGARGTDTQYF. The CDR3 region has the DNA TGTGCCAGCAGCCATAGCGGGGCTCGGGGGACAGATACGCAGTATTTT.

The V and J genes are TRBV7-2 and TRBJ2-4; 12 nucleotides line up with TRBD2. The germline V gene encodes CDR1 SGHTA and CDR2 FQGNSA. The CDR3 is 17 amino acids. V was pared by 5 bases and J by 6 bases, with 11 bases of the junction left unmatched. CDR3 coding DNA: TGTGCCAGCAGCCTGACTAGCGGGAGCCCAATAGGAAACATTCAGTACTTC. Amino acid sequence: CASSLTSGSPIGNIQYF.

In this sample, this clone turned up once. The junction shows a germline mismatch at one end, possibly a read error. V is TRBV19 and J is TRBJ2-5; maybe TRBD2 (7 bases). The germline V gene has CDR1 LNHDA and CDR2 SQIVND (reference sequence). This CDR3 is built from 17 residues. CDR3 residues: CASSIARGAGVQATQYF. CDR3 in DNA: TGTGCCAGTAGTATAGCACGGGGGGCCGGCGTCCAAGCGACCCAGTACTTC.

This clone was detected only a few times. The chain combines TRBV7-2 with TRBJ1-6; D is unresolved. CDR1 is SGHTA and CDR2 is FQGNSA in the germline V gene. The V end was cut by 0 bases, the J end by 10 bases, with 16 bases between. There are 16 residues in the CDR3. CDR3 loop: CASSLALQQDGSPLHF. The CDR3 DNA reads TGTGCCAGCAGCTTAGCTTTGCAGCAGGATGGATCACCCCTCCACTTT.

The CDR3: CAWRRGKLPYEQYF. The DNA of the CDR3 is TGTGCCTGGAGGAGAGGAAAGCTTCCCTACGAGCAGTACTTC. J is TRBJ2-7 and V is TRBV30; D is uncertain. Germline V CDR1 and CDR2: GTSNPN, SVGIG (reference sequence). There are 14 residues in the CDR3. The V end was cut by 3 bases, the J end by 2 bases, with 14 bases between.

The gene calls are TRBV11-2 and TRBJ2-1; a weak D match, TRBD2 (6 bases). The CDR3 has 14 amino acids. Germline V CDR1 and CDR2: SGHAT, FQNNGV. The V and J ends lost 4 bases and 0 bases respectively, with 7 bases between them. As DNA, the CDR3 is TGTGCCAGCAGCTCCGGGAGCTCCTACAATGAGCAGTTCTTC. Its translation: CASSSGSSYNEQFF.

The V call is TRBV15, the J call TRBJ2-4; possible D gene TRBD2, 6 bases. CDR1 and CDR2 (germline): LNHNV, YYDKDF (reference sequence). V was pared by 3 bases and J by 0 bases, with 12 bases between. The CDR3 sequence is 16 residues long. The CDR3 nucleotides read TGTGCCACCAGCAGGAGGGAGGCAGTAGCCAAAAACATTCAGTACTTC. Its translation: CATSRREAVAKNIQYF.

This clone came up once. The chain has TRBV10-3 and TRBJ1-6; no definite D call. V was clipped by 2 bases and J by 0 bases, with 14 bases between them. Germline values: CDR1 ENHRY, CDR2 SYGVKD. The CDR3 is 18 amino acids. CDR3 in DNA: TGTGCCATCAGTGAGGAGGACGGTAAAAGCTCCTATAATTCACCCCTCCACTTT. Translated, it gives CAISEEDGKSSYNSPLHF.

The chain couples TRBV7-9 to TRBJ2-2, with D maybe TRBD2 (5 bases). The CDR3 runs to 18 residues. V lost 2 bases and J 4 bases, leaving 20 bases between the germline ends. From germline, CDR1 is SEHNR and CDR2 FQNEAQ (reference sequence). In DNA, the CDR3 is TGTGCCAGCAGCTTAAGAAGGCCTCAAGTTCGGGGCACCGGGGAGCTGTTTTTT. Protein: CASSLRRPQVRGTGELFF.

The chain has TRBV6-4 and TRBJ1-1; the D gene is possibly TRBD1 (5 bases). Trimming took 4 bases from V and 5 from J, leaving 14 bases between them. Per germline, CDR1 MRHNA and CDR2 SNTAGT. CDR3 length: 14 amino acids. This CDR3 is CASSARAGWTEAFF. The CDR3 nucleotides read TGTGCCAGCAGTGCCCGAGCAGGGTGGACTGAAGCTTTCTTT.

A remark on this clone: The same CDR3 is also encoded by other DNA sequences in this sample. The V and J genes are TRBV18 and TRBJ2-7, with 11 bases lining up with TRBD1. CDR3 length: 16 amino acids. Germline lookup yields CDR1 KGHSH and CDR2 LQKENI. With V trimmed by 0 bases and J by 4 bases, 5 bases remained unmatched. The CDR3, as DNA: TGTGCCAGCTCACCACCAGGGACAGGGGGAGTTTACGAGCAGTACTTC. Its translation is CASSPPGTGGVYEQYF.

The chain combines TRBV6-6 with TRBJ1-6; D is unclear. CDR3 size: 14 residues. The germline V and J ends were trimmed by 0 bases and 10 bases, with 10 bases remaining between them. In germline, CDR1 is MNHNY, CDR2 SVGAGI (reference sequence). In nucleotides, the CDR3 is TGTGCCAGCAGTTACTCGGACGTCGGCTCACCCCTCCACTTT. Amino acid sequence: CASSYSDVGSPLHF.

The J gene is TRBJ1-1, the V gene TRBV5-1; 8 bases line up with TRBD1. Germline loops: CDR1 SGHRS, CDR2 YFSETQ. The CDR3 is 15 residues long. V gave up 0 bases and J gave up 4 bases; unmatched junction bases: 5. The chain's CDR3 is CASSLGDRGITEAFF. The CDR3 region has the DNA TGCGCCAGCAGCTTGGGAGACAGGGGTATCACTGAAGCTTTCTTT.